This TCR beta chain was identified in a study of CD8+ T cells in alopecia areata. RNA was isolated and reverse transcribed to cDNA, the sequencing template. The repertoire was sequenced with immunoSEQ multiplex PCR; TCRdb's copy has only in-frame clones and lacks some. Of about 56,000 clones detected, about 96% appear once; the ten largest clones hold 20% to 30%. The germline V and J ends were trimmed by 3 bases and 2 bases, with 13 bases remaining between them. This CDR3 spans 15 amino acids. CDR1 is MGHRA, CDR2 YSYEKL, per germline. This sample comprised CD8+ T cells sorted from blood, obtained at week 0. This receptor was identified in a human donor with alopecia areata. The V call is TRBV4-1, the J call TRBJ1-2; D not resolved. The CDR3 coding sequence is TGCGCCAGCAGCCAGGATTCGGCAGTCAACTATGGCTACACCTTC. This gives the protein CASSQDSAVNYGYTF.